This TCR beta chain was recovered during a study of shared clonotypes between healthy human individuals. Whole-study results and caveats: Despite large depth, rarefaction showed incomplete sorted-subset sequencing.

Profiled with immunoSEQ multiplex PCR; TCRdb holds only in-frame clones, not every one. The sample records more than 1,200,000 clones, approximately 98.5% being singletons. Each donor was a Caucasian adult residing in Nashville, Tennessee. In the case of this clone: Antigen: not known.

This TCR was sampled from a man between 25 and 39 years old in good health. The sequenced sample consisted of naive CD4+ T cells sorted from blood. As for subset: CD45RA+ positively selected.

CDR3 nucleotides: TGTGCCAGCAGCTCCCCTGCGGGAGGCTCTGGAGATACGCAGTATTTT. Residues: CASSSPAGGSGDTQYF. The chain is built from TRBV7-9 and TRBJ2-3, with TRBD2 matching 8 bases. Germline V gene lookup returns CDR1 SEHNR and CDR2 FQNEAQ (reference sequence). V gave up 4 bases and J gave up 5 bases; unmatched junction bases: 11. The CDR3 is made up of 16 amino acids.